This T cell receptor beta chain was observed in a study of blood T cells in healthy people across ages. As to this clonotype: Its antigen is unidentified.

V lost 5 bases, J lost 2 bases, and 18 bases lay in between. This CDR3 is 16 amino acids long. Germline-derived CDR1 and CDR2 are MDHEN and SYDVKM. Primed by a sample-barcoded 5' primer and a J-beta primer mix, a second PCR proceeded for 7 to 11 cycles. TCRdb re-analysed the 5' RACE reads in MiXCR, keeping a single row per CDR3 protein. Of some 700,000 distinct CDR3 sequences listed, 43% are singletons. The study, taken as a whole, reports: Long-lived donors had more naive CD4+ cells and higher diversity than aged donors.

The source material was blood. The sequence came from a woman aged 60 to 75 in good health. The rearrangement uses TRBV28 and TRBJ1-2; possibly TRBD1 for D (6 bases). CDR3 coding DNA: TGTGCCAGCAGTCTCCCCACAGGGAGGCCAAACTATGGCTACACCTTC. Its translation: CASSLPTGRPNYGYTF.